Following are 10 T cell receptor beta chains from one sample sequenced in a study of CD8+CD57+ T cells in acquired aplastic anemia. By flow cytometry, patients selected for sequencing had shown an expansion of CD8+CD57+ cells. Researchers used genomic DNA as the template to profile TCR beta VDJ and CDR3. TCRdb used MiXCR to reprocess the reads, holding one entry per CDR3 protein. Among roughly 180,000 distinct CDR3 sequences listed, about three fifths were seen once. Source material: sorted CD4+, CD8+, or CD8+CD57+ T cells (not recorded which) from PBMCs. These receptors originate from a human donor with aplastic anemia.

The chain couples TRBV9 to TRBJ2-1; 12 nucleotides match TRBD2. The length of the CDR3 is 17 residues. Germline V CDR1 and CDR2: SGDLS, YYNGEE. V lost 2 bases and J lost 6; bases outside the gene matches: 9. The CDR3, as DNA: TGTGCCAGCAGCGTGGGAACTAGCGGGAGGTCGGCCAATGAGCAGTTCTTC. Protein sequence: CASSVGTSGRSANEQFF.

This clonotype came up many times. This chain connects TRBV4-1 to TRBJ1-1; D is unresolved. The ends were cut back, 1 base at V and 11 bases at J, with 17 bases in the middle. Germline CDR1 reads MGHRA; CDR2 reads YSYEKL. The CDR3 is made up of 14 amino acids. CDR3 DNA sequence: TGCGCCAGCAGCCAAGTCAGATATGCAGCGGGGGCTTTCTTT. Encoded protein: CASSQVRYAAGAFF.

The rearrangement joins TRBV5-4 to TRBJ2-7, with 7 nucleotides matching TRBD1. The V segment lost 2 bases and the J segment 3 bases; nucleotides outside the gene matches: 2. This CDR3 has 13 amino acids. Germline CDR1 reads SGHNT; CDR2 reads YYREEE (reference sequence). CDR3 sequence: CASSFGTVYEQYF. The CDR3 region has the DNA TGTGCCAGCAGCTTCGGGACAGTCTACGAGCAGTACTTC.

This clonotype has ten or more counts. V is TRBV7-9 and J is TRBJ1-1, with 8 nucleotides matching TRBD1. This CDR3 spans 14 amino acids. Trimming cost V 4 bases and J 6 bases; bases outside gene matches: 7. Germline-derived CDR1 and CDR2 are SEHNR and FQNEAQ (reference sequence). The CDR3 DNA follows: TGTGCCAGCAGCTCCCCGACAGGGGACCCTGAAGCTTTCTTT. This translates into CASSSPTGDPEAFF.

The V and J genes are TRBV2 and TRBJ2-1, with TRBD2 matching 11 bases. The V and J ends lost 5 bases and 7 bases, in that order; junction bases with no gene match: 7. The CDR3 spans 15 residues. In germline, CDR1 is SNHLY, CDR2 FYNNEI. The CDR3 sequence: CASSPGTSGPNEQFF. Here the CDR3 DNA reads TGTGCCAGCAGTCCCGGGACTAGCGGACCGAATGAGCAGTTCTTC.

This clonotype came up many times. This chain links TRBV6-5 with TRBJ1-1, with D possibly being TRBD1 (6 bases). The V gene lost 7 bases and the J gene lost 0 bases, with 12 bases spanning the gap. This CDR3 region has 14 residues. Per germline, CDR1 MNHEY and CDR2 SVGAGI. The CDR3 DNA reads TGTGCCAGCAATTTCCAGGGGTTGAACACTGAAGCTTTCTTT. This gives the protein CASNFQGLNTEAFF.

This clonotype came up many times. The chain links TRBV19 to TRBJ2-7; 8 bases agree with TRBD1. The CDR3 is 14 amino acids. The J segment lost 1 base and the V segment lost 4 bases, leaving 3 bases of the junction unmatched. The germline CDR1 and CDR2 sequences are LNHDA and SQIVND (reference sequence). Written as DNA, the CDR3 is TGTGCCAGTAGTAGTGGGACAGGTTCCTACGAGCAGTACTTC. Translating it yields CASSSGTGSYEQYF.

Only a few counts were recorded for this clonotype. The chain combines TRBV15 with TRBJ1-2; the D is unclear. The V gene lost 1 base and the J gene lost 2 bases, with 14 bases spanning the gap. CDR3 size: 16 residues. The germline CDR1 and CDR2 sequences are LNHNV and YYDKDF (reference sequence). This CDR3 reads CATSRGGAALNYGYTF. For the CDR3, the DNA is TGTGCCACCAGCAGAGGTGGAGCAGCCCTAAACTATGGCTACACCTTC.

This clonotype was seen ten or more times. The chain has TRBV7-3 and TRBJ2-7; the match to TRBD1 covers 8 bases. Germline loops: CDR1 SGHTA, CDR2 FQGTGA. With V trimmed by 1 base and J by 2 bases, 10 bases remained unmatched. There are 17 residues in the CDR3. CDR3 sequence (DNA): TGTGCCAGCAGCTTAAGACAGGGGCCCTCTCTGACCTACGAGCAGTACTTC. Amino acid sequence: CASSLRQGPSLTYEQYF.

Of note for this clonotype: Possible read error: a much larger clone is one base away. The chain couples TRBV4-1 to TRBJ2-7; 10 bases line up with TRBD2. Looked up from germline, CDR1 is MGHRA and CDR2 is YSYEKL. The CDR3 consists of 16 residues. V lost 4 bases and J lost 0; bases outside the gene matches: 6. DNA for the CDR3: TGCGCCAGCAGCCGCTTATTAGCGGGGGGCTCCTACGAGCAGTACTTC. Its translation: CASSRLLAGGSYEQYF.